The following is a T cell receptor beta chain sequence with its context. Its antigen is still unknown. The record originates from a study of Ad26.COV2.S vaccination and SARS-CoV-2 variants. About the study: Ad26.COV2.S was injected intramuscularly once or twice, 56 days apart.

Regarding the study as a whole: Recipients given vaccine exceeded placebo recipients in spike-specific TCR breadth.

The treatment here: 15 to 20 received Ad26.COV2.S at low or high dose, single or two shots; several received placebo; per-sample allocation not given. Material that was analyzed had been drawn on day 63 after the first vaccine or placebo injection. This CDR3 spans 11 amino acids. V shed 2 bases and J shed 7 bases, with 6 bases lying between them. Germline-derived CDR1 and CDR2 are GTSNPN and SVGIG (reference sequence). Method: immunoSEQ multiplex PCR; TCRdb's copy keeps in-frame clones and lacks some. The sample has roughly 680,000 clones, around 89% seen once. The TCR originated in a person aged 18-65 years who received the Ad26.COV2.S COVID-19 vaccine or a placebo. The input for sequencing was peripheral blood, taken in a trial of Ad26.COV2.S vaccine versus placebo. The genes are TRBV30 and TRBJ2-1; D not resolved. For the CDR3, the DNA is TGTGCCTGGAGTTTGCGGAATGAGCAGTTCTTC. Its translation: CAWSLRNEQFF.